The 8 T cell receptor beta chains listed next were all sequenced from one sample in a study of shared clonotypes between healthy human individuals. Clones were read by immunoSEQ multiplex PCR, and TCRdb kept only the in-frame ones, dropping some. The sample consists of about 2.4 million clones, 90% to 95% of them appearing once. Specimen: naive CD4+ T cells from PBMCs. The subset was: CD45RA+ positively selected. The source of these receptors is a man between 18 and 29 years old in good health. Some clones in this sample may be carry-over from other donors' samples.

This clone was seen a single time. This chain uses TRBV5-1 with TRBJ1-1; 7 bases fit TRBD1. Per the germline V gene, CDR1 is SGHRS and CDR2 is YFSETQ. The CDR3 is 14 amino acids. V lost 4 bases, J lost 6 bases, and 9 bases stayed unmatched. The CDR3 bases are TGCGCCAGCAGCCAGGGGGACAGTCGCCCTGAAGCTTTCTTT. This sequence encodes CASSQGDSRPEAFF.

As to this clone: One junction end disagrees with the germline gene, perhaps due to a read error. V gene TRBV4-1 combines with J gene TRBJ2-3; tentative D call: TRBD2 (7 bases). Germline values: CDR1 MGHRA, CDR2 YSYEKL. The CDR3 covers 18 residues. The CDR3 loop reads CASSPAGAGATSIDTQYF. The CDR3 DNA is TGCGCCAGCAGCCCCGCCGGGGCGGGGGCGACTAGCATAGATACGCAGTATTTT.

This chain uses TRBV5-1 with TRBJ2-2, with 9 bases aligning to TRBD1. The V segment lost 2 bases and the J segment 6 bases; nucleotides outside the gene matches: 8. CDR1 is SGHRS, CDR2 YFSETQ, per germline. The CDR3 has 16 residues. The CDR3 bases are TGCGCCAGCAGCTTCCAGGACAGGGGTTGGGCCGGGGAGCTGTTTTTT. It is translated as CASSFQDRGWAGELFF.

A single count supports this clone. The chain is built from TRBV7-9 and TRBJ2-5; 11 nucleotides match TRBD2. Per the germline V gene, CDR1 is SEHNR and CDR2 is FQNEAQ (reference sequence). The length of the CDR3 is 17 residues. Trimming removed 6 bases from V and 4 bases from J; junction bases left unmatched: 13. This CDR3 reads CASSPRSGRAEPETQYF. The CDR3 DNA reads as TGTGCCAGCAGTCCTCGTAGCGGGAGGGCGGAGCCAGAGACCCAGTACTTC.

The gene calls are TRBV28 and TRBJ2-7; no clear D. The germline gives CDR1 MDHEN, CDR2 SYDVKM. The CDR3 is 11 residues long. The ends were cut back, 3 bases at V and 7 bases at J, with 7 bases in the middle. CDR3 sequence: CASSFVGEQYF. In DNA, the CDR3 is TGTGCCAGCAGTTTTGTAGGAGAGCAGTACTTC. The entire variable domain, with the rest obtained from reference TRBV28 and TRBJ2-7, is as follows: DVKVTQSSRYLVKRTGEKVFLECVQDMDHENMFWYRQDPGLGLRLIYFSYDVKMKEKGDIPEGYSVSREKKERFSLILESASTNQTSMYLCASSFVGEQYFGPGTRLTVT.

The sample holds one count of this clone. V and J are TRBV9 and TRBJ2-6, with 8 bases fitting TRBD1. Germline-derived CDR1 and CDR2 are SGDLS and YYNGEE. Trimming removed 4 bases from V and 0 bases from J; junction bases left unmatched: 9. This CDR3 comprises 18 residues. CDR3 in amino acids: CASSSSTGVSSGANVLTF. The CDR3 bases are TGTGCCAGCAGCTCCTCGACAGGGGTAAGCTCTGGGGCCAACGTCCTGACTTTC.

The V call is TRBV28, the J call TRBJ2-1; the D gene is possibly TRBD1 (8 bases). The CDR3 has 16 amino acids. The V and J ends lost 6 bases and 4 bases respectively, with 19 bases between them. Germline CDR1 MDHEN, CDR2 SYDVKM. As DNA, the CDR3 is TGTGCCAGCAGCTCCGGGGGGACAGGAAGATACAATGAGCAGTTCTTC. This codes for CASSSGGTGRYNEQFF. Full variable domain (rest looked up from reference TRBV28 and TRBJ2-1): DVKVTQSSRYLVKRTGEKVFLECVQDMDHENMFWYRQDPGLGLRLIYFSYDVKMKEKGDIPEGYSVSREKKERFSLILESASTNQTSMYLCASSSGGTGRYNEQFFGPGTRLTVL.

The gene calls are TRBV6-5 and TRBJ2-7; 9 nucleotides agree with TRBD2. The CDR3 covers 15 residues. The V and J ends lost 2 bases and 4 bases, in that order; junction bases with no gene match: 6. Germline V gene lookup returns CDR1 MNHEY and CDR2 SVGAGI. As DNA, the CDR3 is TGTGCCAGCAGTTACCCCGCGGGGGGGCGGTACGAGCAGTACTTC. Encoded protein: CASSYPAGGRYEQYF.